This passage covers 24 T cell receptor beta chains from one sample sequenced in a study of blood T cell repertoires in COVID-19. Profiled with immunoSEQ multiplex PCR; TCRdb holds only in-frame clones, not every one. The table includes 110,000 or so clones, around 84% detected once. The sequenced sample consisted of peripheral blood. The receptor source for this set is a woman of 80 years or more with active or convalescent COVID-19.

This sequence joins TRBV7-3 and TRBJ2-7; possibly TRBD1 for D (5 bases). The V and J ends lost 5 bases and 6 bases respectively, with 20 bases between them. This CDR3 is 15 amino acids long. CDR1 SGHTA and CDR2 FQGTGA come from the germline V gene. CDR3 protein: CASSSQGSHLGEQYF. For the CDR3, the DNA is TGTGCCAGCAGCAGCCAGGGTTCCCACCTGGGCGAGCAGTACTTC.

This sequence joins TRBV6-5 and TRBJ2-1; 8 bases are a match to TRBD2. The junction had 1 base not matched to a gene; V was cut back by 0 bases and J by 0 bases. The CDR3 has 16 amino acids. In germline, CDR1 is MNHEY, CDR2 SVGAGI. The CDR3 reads CASSYSSGNSYNEQFF. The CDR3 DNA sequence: TGTGCCAGCAGTTACTCTAGCGGGAACTCCTACAATGAGCAGTTCTTC.

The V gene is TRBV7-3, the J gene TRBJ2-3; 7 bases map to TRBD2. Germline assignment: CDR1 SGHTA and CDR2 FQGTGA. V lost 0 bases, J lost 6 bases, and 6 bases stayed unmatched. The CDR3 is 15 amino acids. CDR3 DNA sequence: TGTGCCAGCAGCTTAACGTTAGCGGGTGTGGATACGCAGTATTTT. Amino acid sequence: CASSLTLAGVDTQYF.

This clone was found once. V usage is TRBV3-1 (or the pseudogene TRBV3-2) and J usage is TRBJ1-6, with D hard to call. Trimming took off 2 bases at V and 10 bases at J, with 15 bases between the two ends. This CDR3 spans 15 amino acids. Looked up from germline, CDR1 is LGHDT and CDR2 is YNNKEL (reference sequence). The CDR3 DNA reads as TGTGCCAGCAGCCAAAGATCAGGACTGGGGTCACCCCTCCACTTT. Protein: CASSQRSGLGSPLHF.

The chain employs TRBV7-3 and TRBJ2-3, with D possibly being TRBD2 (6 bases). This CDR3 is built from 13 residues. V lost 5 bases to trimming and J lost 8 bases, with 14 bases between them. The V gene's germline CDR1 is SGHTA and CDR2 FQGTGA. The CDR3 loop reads CASSPGDWGTQYF. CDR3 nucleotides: TGTGCCAGCAGCCCGGGAGATTGGGGTACGCAGTATTTT.

CDR3 DNA: TGTGCCAGTAACACGCCGATAGATCGGGGAAACATTCAGTACTTC. Protein product: CASNTPIDRGNIQYF. The chain joins TRBV19 to TRBJ2-4, with TRBD2 as a possible D gene (5 bases). Looked up from germline, CDR1 is LNHDA and CDR2 is SQIVND (reference sequence). The length of the CDR3 is 15 residues. V was cut by 7 bases and J by 6 bases, with 19 bases left in between.

The CDR3 loop is CASSLGLYSPLHF. Written as DNA, the CDR3 is TGTGCCAGCAGCCTGGGACTCTATTCACCCCTCCACTTT. V is TRBV12-1 and J is TRBJ1-6. TRBV12-1 constitutes a pseudogene. The CDR3 is 13 amino acids.

The CDR3 nucleotides are TGTGCCAGCAGCTTGCAGGGCTCTGGCTACACCTTC. As protein: CASSLQGSGYTF. This chain connects TRBV11-2 to TRBJ1-2; possible D gene TRBD1, 5 bases. CDR1 is SGHAT and CDR2 is FQNNGV in the germline V gene. Trimming cost V 3 bases and J 7 bases, with 9 bases left between them. The CDR3 is 12 amino acids.

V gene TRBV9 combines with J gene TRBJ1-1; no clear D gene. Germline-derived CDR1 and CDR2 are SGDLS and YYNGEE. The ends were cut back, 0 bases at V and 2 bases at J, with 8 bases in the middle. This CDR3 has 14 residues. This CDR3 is CASSVGAGNTEAFF. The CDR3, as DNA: TGTGCCAGCAGCGTAGGTGCAGGCAACACTGAAGCTTTCTTT.

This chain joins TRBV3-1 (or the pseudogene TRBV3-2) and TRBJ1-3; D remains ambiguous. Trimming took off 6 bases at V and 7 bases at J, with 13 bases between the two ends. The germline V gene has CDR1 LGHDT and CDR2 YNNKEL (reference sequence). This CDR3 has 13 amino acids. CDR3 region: CASSLSRGNTIYF. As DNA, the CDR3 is TGTGCCAGCAGTCTAAGTCGGGGTAACACCATATATTTT.

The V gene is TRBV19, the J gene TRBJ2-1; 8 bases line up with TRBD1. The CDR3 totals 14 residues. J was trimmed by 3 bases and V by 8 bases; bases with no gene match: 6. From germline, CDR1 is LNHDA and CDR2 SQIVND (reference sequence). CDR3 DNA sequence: TGTGCCAGTTCCTCAGGGGGCGACTACAATGAGCAGTTCTTC. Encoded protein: CASSSGGDYNEQFF.

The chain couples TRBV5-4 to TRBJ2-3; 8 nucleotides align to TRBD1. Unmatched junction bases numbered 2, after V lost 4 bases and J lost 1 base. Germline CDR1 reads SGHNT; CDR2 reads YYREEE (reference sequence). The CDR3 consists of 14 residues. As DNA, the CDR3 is TGTGCCAGCAGCGTGGGACAGGGCACAGATACGCAGTATTTT. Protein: CASSVGQGTDTQYF.

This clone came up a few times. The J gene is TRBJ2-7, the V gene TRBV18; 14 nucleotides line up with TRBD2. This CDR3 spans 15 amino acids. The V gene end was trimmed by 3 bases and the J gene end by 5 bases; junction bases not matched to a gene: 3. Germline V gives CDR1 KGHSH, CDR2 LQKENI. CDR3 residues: CASSPGLAGADEQYF. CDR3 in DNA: TGTGCCAGCTCACCGGGACTAGCGGGAGCCGACGAGCAGTACTTC.

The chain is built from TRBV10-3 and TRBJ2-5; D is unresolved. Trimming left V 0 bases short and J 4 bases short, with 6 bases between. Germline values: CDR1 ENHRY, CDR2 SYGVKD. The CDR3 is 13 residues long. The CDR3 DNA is TGTGCCATCAGTGAGTCTGAGGCAGAGACCCAGTACTTC. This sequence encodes CAISESEAETQYF.

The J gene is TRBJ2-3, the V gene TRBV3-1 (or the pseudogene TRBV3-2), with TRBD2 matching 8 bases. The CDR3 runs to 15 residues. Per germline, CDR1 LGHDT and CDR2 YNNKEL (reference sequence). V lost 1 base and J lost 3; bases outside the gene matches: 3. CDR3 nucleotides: TGTGCCAGCAGCCAAGGGCGCGGGAGGACAGATACGCAGTATTTT. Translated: CASSQGRGRTDTQYF.

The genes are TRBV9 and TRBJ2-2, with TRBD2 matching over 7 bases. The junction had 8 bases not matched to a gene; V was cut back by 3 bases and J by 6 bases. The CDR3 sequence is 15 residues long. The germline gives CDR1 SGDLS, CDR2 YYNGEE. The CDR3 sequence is CASSGTRLVAGELFF. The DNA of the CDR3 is TGTGCCAGCAGCGGGACTAGGTTGGTTGCCGGGGAGCTGTTTTTT.

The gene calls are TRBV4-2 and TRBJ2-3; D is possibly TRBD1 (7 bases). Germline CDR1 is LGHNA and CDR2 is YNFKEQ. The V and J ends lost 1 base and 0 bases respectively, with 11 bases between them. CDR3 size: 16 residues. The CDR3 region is CASSQGAGGSTDTQYF. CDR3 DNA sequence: TGTGCCAGCAGCCAAGGTGCAGGGGGGAGCACAGATACGCAGTATTTT.

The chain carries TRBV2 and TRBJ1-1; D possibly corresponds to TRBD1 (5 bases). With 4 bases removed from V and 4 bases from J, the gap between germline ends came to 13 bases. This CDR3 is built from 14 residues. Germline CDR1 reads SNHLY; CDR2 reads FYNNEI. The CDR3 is CASSVGERGTEAFF. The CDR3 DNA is TGTGCCAGCAGTGTAGGGGAAAGAGGCACTGAAGCTTTCTTT.

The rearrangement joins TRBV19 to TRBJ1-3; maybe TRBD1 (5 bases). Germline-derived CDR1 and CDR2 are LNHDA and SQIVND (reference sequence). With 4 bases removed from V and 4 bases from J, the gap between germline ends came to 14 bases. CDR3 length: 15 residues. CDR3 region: CASSSLRRGGNTIYF. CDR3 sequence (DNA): TGTGCCAGTAGTAGCCTCAGGAGGGGAGGAAACACCATATATTTT.

The CDR3 DNA sequence: TGTGCCAGCAGCCTTGTTGGGGGGAATTCACCCCTCCACTTT. Protein product: CASSLVGGNSPLHF. The J gene is TRBJ1-6, the V gene TRBV14; possible D gene TRBD1, 5 bases. CDR1 and CDR2 (germline): SGHDN, FVKESK. This CDR3 has 14 residues. Trimming pared 4 bases from V and 7 bases from J, leaving 11 bases between.

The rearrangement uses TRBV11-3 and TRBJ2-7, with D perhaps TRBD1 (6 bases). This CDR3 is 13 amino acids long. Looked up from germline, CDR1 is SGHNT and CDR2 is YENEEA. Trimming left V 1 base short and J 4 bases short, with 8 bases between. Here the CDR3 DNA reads TGTGCCAGCAGCTTAGGGACAGAATACGAGCAGTACTTC. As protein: CASSLGTEYEQYF. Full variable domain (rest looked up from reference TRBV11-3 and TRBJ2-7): EAGVVQSPRYKIIEKKQPVAFWCNPISGHNTLYWYLQNLGQGPELLIRYENEEAVDDSQLPKDRFSAERLKGVDSTLKIQPAELGDSAVYLCASSLGTEYEQYFGPGTRLTVT.

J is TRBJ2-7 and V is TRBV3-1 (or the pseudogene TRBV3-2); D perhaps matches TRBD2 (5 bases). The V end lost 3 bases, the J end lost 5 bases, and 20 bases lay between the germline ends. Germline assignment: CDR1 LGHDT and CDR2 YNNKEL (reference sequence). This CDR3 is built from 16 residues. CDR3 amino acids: CASSHGLLLRPDEQYF. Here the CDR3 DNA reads TGTGCCAGCAGCCACGGACTGCTTCTAAGGCCGGACGAGCAGTACTTC.

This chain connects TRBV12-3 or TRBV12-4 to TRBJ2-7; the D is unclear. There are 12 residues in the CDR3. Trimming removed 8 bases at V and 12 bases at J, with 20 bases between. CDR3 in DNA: TGTGCCAGCGCCCAAGCTCAAAGCCGCACGTACTTC. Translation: CASAQAQSRTYF.

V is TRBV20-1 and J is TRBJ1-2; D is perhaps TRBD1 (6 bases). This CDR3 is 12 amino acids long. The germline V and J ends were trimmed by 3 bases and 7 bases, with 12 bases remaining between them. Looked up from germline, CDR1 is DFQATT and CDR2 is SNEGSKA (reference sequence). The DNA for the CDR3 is TGCAGTGCTAGTTCCAGGGGAACTGGCTACACCTTC. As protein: CSASSRGTGYTF.